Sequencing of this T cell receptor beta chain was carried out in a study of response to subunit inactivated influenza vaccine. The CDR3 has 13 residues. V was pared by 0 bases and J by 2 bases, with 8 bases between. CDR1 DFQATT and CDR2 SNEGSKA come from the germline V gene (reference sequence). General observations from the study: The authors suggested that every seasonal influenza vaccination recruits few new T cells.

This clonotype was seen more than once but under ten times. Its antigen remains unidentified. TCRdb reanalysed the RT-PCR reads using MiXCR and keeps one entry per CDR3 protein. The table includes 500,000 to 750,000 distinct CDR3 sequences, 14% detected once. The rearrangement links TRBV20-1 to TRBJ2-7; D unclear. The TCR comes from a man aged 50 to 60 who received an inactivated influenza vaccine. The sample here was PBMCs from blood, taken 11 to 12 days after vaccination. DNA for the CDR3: TGCAGTGCTAGAGATCTGAGAGCCTACGAGCAGTACTTC. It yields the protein CSARDLRAYEQYF.